Listed below are T cell receptor beta chains from one sample, sequenced in a study of Ad26.COV2.S vaccination and SARS-CoV-2 variants. The assay was immunoSEQ multiplex PCR, and TCRdb's table has in-frame clones only and misses some. This sample has about 440,000 clones, with 90% found just once. The starting material was peripheral blood, obtained in a trial of Ad26.COV2.S vaccine versus placebo. The receptors stem from a person between 18 and 65 years old who received the Ad26.COV2.S COVID-19 vaccine or a placebo. The CDR3 runs from the conserved cysteine through the conserved F or W. Fields, in order: CDR3 length, clone size, D gene, V gene, J gene, CDR3 protein, CDR3 DNA. The D gene is left open where the match is weak. Clone size is stated in some rows and not others, as once, few, many or a class when expanded.

17	once	TRBD2	TRBV7-4	TRBJ2-3	CASSLPSSGRLTDTQYF	TGTGCCAGCAGCTTGCCGTCTAGCGGGAGGTTGACAGATACGCAGTATTTT
14	NA	NA	TRBV30	TRBJ2-1	CAWSVATRLSEQFF	TGTGCCTGGAGTGTAGCGACTAGACTGTCTGAGCAGTTCTTC
14	few	NA	TRBV11-2	TRBJ2-2	CASSPTLDTGELFF	TGTGCCAGCAGCCCCACCCTTGACACCGGGGAGCTGTTTTTT
12	NA	NA	TRBV28	TRBJ1-2	CASSKAHSGYTF	TGTGCCAGCAGTAAGGCGCACTCCGGCTACACCTTC
13	NA	TRBD1	TRBV7-9	TRBJ1-2	CASSRDRVNGYTF	TGTGCCAGCAGCCGAGACAGGGTCAATGGCTACACCTTC
15	once	TRBD2	TRBV4-3	TRBJ2-1	CASSQGLAGPREQFF	TGCGCCAGCAGCCAAGGGCTAGCGGGGCCTAGGGAGCAGTTCTTC
15	NA	NA	TRBV19	TRBJ2-7	CASSIGAGGTYEQYF	TGTGCCAGTAGTATAGGAGCGGGCGGAACTTACGAGCAGTACTTC
14	NA	TRBD2	TRBV2	TRBJ2-3	CASSPLAATDTQYF	TGTGCCAGCAGCCCACTAGCGGCCACAGATACGCAGTATTTT
14	NA	NA	TRBV27	TRBJ1-1	CASSSRTLGTEAFF	TGTGCCAGCAGTTCCCGGACATTGGGGACTGAAGCTTTCTTT
14	NA	TRBD1	TRBV10-3	TRBJ2-5	CAISDRGYQETQYF	TGTGCCATCAGTGACAGGGGGTACCAAGAGACCCAGTACTTC
18	NA	TRBD1	TRBV28	TRBJ2-1	CASPPTGTGGRTYNEQFF	TGTGCCAGCCCCCCCACGGGGACAGGGGGCCGAACCTACAATGAGCAGTTCTTC